This record covers a single T cell receptor beta chain. Its antigen is not known. The germline V gene encodes CDR1 MDHEN and CDR2 SYDVKM. The CDR3 sequence is 14 residues long. V was trimmed by 6 bases and J by 3 bases, leaving 12 bases between them. These data originate in a study of cytomegalovirus exposure and HLA in healthy donors. Study conclusions and caveats: For TCR beta chains, V- and J-gene trimming was later linked to a missense DCLRE1C variant.

The PCR used 60 Vbeta and 13 Jbeta primers. Sequencing used immunoSEQ multiplex PCR; TCRdb keeps in-frame clones, though not all of them. The sample shows over 95,000 clones, 74% of them seen only once. The chain couples TRBV28 to TRBJ1-5; TRBD1 is a possible D gene (6 bases). The material sequenced was PBMCs. This sequence was found in a human donor in good health. The chain's CDR3 is CASRVGGPNQPQHF. The CDR3, as DNA: TGTGCCAGCAGAGTCGGGGGGCCCAATCAGCCCCAGCATTTT.